This T cell receptor beta chain stems from a study of blood T cell repertoires in COVID-19. Source study methods: Quantification of nucleated cells was approximated via reference gene primer amplification. TCRdb's table, derived via immunoSEQ multiplex PCR, lists solely in-frame clones and lacks some. V, J and clone size were drawn from that table, and D and trimming were deduced from the DNA. The sample includes more than 85,000 clones, 70% to 90% of them seen just once. Categorization into cohorts depended on clinical history that participants reported. Donors in Cohort 3 counted as recovered after two negative PCRs, clearance, or symptom resolution. V was clipped by 4 bases and J by 0 bases; unmatched bases: 12. The CDR3 is made up of 19 amino acids. CDR1 and CDR2 from the germline V gene are LGHNA and YNFKEQ.

This chain connects TRBV4-2 to TRBJ1-3; 10 bases are shared with TRBD1. The sample was PBMCs or T cells enriched from blood (not recorded which). The receptor was isolated from a woman in her 50s who had recovered from COVID-19. For the CDR3, the DNA is TGTGCCAGCAGCCTACGACAGGGGGCAAATCCTTTCTCTGGAAACACCATATATTTT. Translating it yields CASSLRQGANPFSGNTIYF.